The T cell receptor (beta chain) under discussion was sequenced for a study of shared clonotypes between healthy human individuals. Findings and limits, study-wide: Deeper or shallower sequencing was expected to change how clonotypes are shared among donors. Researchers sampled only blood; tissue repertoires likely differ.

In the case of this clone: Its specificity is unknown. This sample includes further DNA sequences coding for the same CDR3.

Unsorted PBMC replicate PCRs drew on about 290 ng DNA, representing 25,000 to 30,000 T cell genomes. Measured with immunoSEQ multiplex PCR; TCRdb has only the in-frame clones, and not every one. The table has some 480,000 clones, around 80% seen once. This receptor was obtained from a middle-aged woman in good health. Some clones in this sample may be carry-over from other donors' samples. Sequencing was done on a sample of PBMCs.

CDR3 amino acids: CASSVGSYYGYTF. In DNA, the CDR3 is TGTGCCAGCAGCGTAGGGTCATACTATGGCTACACCTTC. V usage is TRBV9 and J usage is TRBJ1-2; D uncertain. Germline assignment: CDR1 SGDLS and CDR2 YYNGEE. The CDR3 totals 13 residues. Trimming left V 0 bases short and J 3 bases short, with 6 bases between.